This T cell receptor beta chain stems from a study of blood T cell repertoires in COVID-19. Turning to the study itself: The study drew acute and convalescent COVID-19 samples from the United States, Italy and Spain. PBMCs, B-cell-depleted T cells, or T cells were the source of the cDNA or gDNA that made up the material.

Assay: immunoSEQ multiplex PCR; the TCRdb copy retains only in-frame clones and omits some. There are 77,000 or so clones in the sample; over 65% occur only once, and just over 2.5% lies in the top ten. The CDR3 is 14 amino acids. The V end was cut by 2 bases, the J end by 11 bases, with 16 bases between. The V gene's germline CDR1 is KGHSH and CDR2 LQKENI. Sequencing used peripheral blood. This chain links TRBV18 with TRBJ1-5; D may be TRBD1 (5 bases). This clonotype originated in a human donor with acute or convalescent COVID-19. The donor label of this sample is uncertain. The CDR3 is CASSPREQVGAQHF. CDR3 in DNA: TGTGCCAGCTCACCAAGGGAACAGGTAGGAGCCCAGCATTTT.